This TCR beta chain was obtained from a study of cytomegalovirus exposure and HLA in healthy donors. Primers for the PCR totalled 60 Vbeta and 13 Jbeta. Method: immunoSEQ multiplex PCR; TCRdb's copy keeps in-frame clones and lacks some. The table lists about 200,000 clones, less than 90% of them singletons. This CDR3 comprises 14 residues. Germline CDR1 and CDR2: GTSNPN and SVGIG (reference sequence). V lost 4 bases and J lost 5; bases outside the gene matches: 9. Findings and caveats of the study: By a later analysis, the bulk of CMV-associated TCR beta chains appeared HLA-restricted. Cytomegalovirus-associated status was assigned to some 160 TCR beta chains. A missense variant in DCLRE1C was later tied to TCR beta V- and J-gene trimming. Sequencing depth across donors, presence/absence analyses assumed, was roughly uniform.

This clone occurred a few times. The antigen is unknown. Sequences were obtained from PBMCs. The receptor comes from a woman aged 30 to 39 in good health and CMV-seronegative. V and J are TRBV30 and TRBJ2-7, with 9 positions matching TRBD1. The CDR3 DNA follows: TGTGCCTGGAACCCCGGGACAGGGAACCACGAGCAGTACTTC. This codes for CAWNPGTGNHEQYF.